Here is one T cell receptor (beta chain) with its context. The antigen remains undetermined. This CDR3 spans 13 amino acids. Germline V lookup: CDR1 SGHRS, CDR2 YFSETQ. After removal of 0 bases from V and 6 bases from J, the junction contained 3 bases not matched to a gene. Profiling relied on immunoSEQ multiplex PCR, and the TCRdb table lists in-frame clones only, not all of them. Among 700,000 to 950,000 clones, about 96% were seen once, and the ten largest hold 0.2% to 0.25%. These data belong to a study of shared clonotypes between healthy human individuals. Selected positively for CCR7 and CD45RO-negative, naive CD8 cells excluded terminally differentiated effector memory CD45RA+ cells. Study findings and constraints: The study found about 5.1% of naive CD4 clonotypes shared across four donors. Generally, naive subsets came out with larger estimated richness than memory subsets. Among donors, clonotype sharing was expected to be affected by sequencing depth.

The TCR was taken from a man younger than 40 in good health. The sequenced material came from naive CD8+ T cells sorted from blood. The chain combines TRBV5-1 with TRBJ2-7; 7 bases fit TRBD1. CDR3 DNA sequence: TGCGCCAGCAGCTTGGCCGGACAGGTCGAGCAGTACTTC. Protein sequence: CASSLAGQVEQYF.